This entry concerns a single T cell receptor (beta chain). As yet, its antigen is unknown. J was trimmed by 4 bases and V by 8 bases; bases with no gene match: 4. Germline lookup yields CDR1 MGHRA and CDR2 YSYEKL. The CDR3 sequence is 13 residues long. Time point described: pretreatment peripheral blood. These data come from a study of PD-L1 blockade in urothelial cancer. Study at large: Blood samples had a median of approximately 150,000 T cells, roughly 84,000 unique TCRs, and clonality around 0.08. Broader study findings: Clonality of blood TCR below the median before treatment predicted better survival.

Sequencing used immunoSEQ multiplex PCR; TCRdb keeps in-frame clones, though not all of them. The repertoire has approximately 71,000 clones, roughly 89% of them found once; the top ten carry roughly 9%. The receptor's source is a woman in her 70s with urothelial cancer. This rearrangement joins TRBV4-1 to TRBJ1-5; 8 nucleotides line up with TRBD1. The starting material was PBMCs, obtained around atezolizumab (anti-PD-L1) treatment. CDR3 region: CASSWDRNQPQHF. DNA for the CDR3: TGCGCCAGCTCCTGGGACAGGAATCAGCCCCAGCATTTT.